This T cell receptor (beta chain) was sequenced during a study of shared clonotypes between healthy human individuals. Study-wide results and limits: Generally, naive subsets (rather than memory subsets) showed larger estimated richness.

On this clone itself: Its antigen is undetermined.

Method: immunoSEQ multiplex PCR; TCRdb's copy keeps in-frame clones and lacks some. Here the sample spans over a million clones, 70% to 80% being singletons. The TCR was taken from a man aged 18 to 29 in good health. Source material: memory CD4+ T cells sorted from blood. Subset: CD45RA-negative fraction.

The CDR3 sequence is CASSVGTSGGQSTDTQYF. Written as DNA, the CDR3 is TGTGCCAGCAGCGTAGGGACTAGCGGGGGGCAAAGCACAGATACGCAGTATTTT. The gene calls are TRBV11-2 and TRBJ2-3; 15 bases fit TRBD2. The V and J ends lost 5 bases and 0 bases, in that order; junction bases with no gene match: 6. The CDR3 extends over 18 amino acids. The V gene's germline CDR1 is SGHAT and CDR2 FQNNGV.